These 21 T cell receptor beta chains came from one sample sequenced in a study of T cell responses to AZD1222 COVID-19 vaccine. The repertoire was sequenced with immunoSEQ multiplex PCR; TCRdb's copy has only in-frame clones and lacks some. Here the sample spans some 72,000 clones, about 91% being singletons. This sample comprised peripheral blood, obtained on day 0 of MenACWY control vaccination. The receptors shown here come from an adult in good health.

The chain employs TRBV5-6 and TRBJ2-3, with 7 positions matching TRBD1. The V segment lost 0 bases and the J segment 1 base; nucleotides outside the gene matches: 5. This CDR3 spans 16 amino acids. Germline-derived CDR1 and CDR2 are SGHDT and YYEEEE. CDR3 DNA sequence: TGTGCCAGCAGCTTGGTAGGGACAGTGGGCACAGATACGCAGTATTTT. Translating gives CASSLVGTVGTDTQYF.

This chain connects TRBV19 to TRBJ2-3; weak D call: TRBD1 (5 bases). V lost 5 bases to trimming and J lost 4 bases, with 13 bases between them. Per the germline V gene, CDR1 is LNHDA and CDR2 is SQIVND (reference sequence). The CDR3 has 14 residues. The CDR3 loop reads CASSPPGIADTQYF. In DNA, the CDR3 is TGTGCCAGTAGTCCGCCAGGGATCGCAGATACGCAGTATTTT. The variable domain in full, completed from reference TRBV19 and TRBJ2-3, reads DGGITQSPKYLFRKEGQNVTLSCEQNLNHDAMYWYRQDPGQGLRLIYYSQIVNDFQKGDIAEGYSVSREKKESFPLTVTSAQKNPTAFYLCASSPPGIADTQYFGPGTRLTVL.

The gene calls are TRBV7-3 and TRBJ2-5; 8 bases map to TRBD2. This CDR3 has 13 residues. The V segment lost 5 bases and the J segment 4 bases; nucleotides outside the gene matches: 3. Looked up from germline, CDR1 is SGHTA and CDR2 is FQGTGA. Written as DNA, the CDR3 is TGTGCCAGCAGCCGCGCGGGGGGAGAGACCCAGTACTTC. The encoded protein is CASSRAGGETQYF. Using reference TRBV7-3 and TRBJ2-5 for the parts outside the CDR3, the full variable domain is GAGVSQTPSNKVTEKGKYVELRCDPISGHTALYWYRQSLGQGPEFLIYFQGTGAADDSGLPNDRFFAVRPEGSVSTLKIQRTERGDSAVYLCASSRAGGETQYFGPGTRLLVL.

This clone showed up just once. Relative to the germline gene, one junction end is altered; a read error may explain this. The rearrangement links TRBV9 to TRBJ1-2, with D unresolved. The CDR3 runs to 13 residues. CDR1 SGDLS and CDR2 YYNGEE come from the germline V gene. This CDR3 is CASSVDWIGYTAF. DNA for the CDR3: TGTGCCAGCAGCGTAGATTGGATTGGGTACACCGCCTTC.

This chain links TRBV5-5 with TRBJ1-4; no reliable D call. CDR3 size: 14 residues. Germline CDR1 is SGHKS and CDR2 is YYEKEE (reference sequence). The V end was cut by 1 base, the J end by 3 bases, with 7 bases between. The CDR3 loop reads CASSLLSSNEKLFF. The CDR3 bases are TGTGCCAGCAGCTTGCTCAGCTCTAATGAAAAACTGTTTTTT.

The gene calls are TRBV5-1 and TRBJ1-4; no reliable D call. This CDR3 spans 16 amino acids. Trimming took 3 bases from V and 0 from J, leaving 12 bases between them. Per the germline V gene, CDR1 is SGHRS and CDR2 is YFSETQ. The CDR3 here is CASSSAAPATNEKLFF. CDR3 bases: TGCGCCAGCAGCTCCGCAGCACCCGCAACTAATGAAAAACTGTTTTTT.

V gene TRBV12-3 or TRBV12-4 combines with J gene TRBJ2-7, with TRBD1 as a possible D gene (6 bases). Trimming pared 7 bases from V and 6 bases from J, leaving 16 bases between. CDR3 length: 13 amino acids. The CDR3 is CASTATGFGEQYF. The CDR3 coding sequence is TGTGCCAGCACCGCGACAGGATTCGGCGAGCAGTACTTC.

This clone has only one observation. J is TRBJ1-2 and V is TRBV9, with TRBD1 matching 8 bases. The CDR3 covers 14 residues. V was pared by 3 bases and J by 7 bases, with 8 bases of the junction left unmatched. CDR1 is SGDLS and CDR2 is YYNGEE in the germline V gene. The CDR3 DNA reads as TGTGCCAGCAGCGCGGCAGGGGGCGCGGGTGGCTACACCTTC. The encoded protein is CASSAAGGAGGYTF.

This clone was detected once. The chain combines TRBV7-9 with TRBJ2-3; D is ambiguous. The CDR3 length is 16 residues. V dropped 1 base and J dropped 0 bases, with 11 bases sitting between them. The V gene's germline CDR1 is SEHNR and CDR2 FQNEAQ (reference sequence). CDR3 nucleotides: TGTGCCAGCAGCTTAGACCGAAAGACTAGCACAGATACGCAGTATTTT. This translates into CASSLDRKTSTDTQYF.

CDR3 DNA: TGTGCCAGCAGCGCCCTTCCCCACTCTAGCACAGATACGCAGTATTTT. It translates to CASSALPHSSTDTQYF. The rearrangement links TRBV2 to TRBJ2-3; no reliable D call. The V and J ends lost 6 bases and 0 bases respectively, with 16 bases between them. Germline-derived CDR1 and CDR2 are SNHLY and FYNNEI. CDR3 size: 16 residues.

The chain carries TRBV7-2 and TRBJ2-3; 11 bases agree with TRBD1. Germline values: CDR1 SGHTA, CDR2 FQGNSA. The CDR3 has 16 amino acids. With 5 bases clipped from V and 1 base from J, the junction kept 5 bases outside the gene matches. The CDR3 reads CASSTGQGAGTDTQYF. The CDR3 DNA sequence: TGTGCCAGCAGCACCGGACAGGGGGCGGGCACAGATACGCAGTATTTT.

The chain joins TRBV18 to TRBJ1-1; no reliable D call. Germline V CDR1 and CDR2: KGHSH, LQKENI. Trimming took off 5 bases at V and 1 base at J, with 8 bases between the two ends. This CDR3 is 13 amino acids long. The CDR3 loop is CASSATKNTEAFF. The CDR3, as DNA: TGTGCCAGCTCAGCGACAAAGAACACTGAAGCTTTCTTT. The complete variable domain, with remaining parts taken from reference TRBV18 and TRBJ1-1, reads NAGVMQNPRHLVRRRGQEARLRCSPMKGHSHVYWYRQLPEEGLKFMVYLQKENIIDESGMPKERFSAEFPKEGPSILRIQQVVRGDSAAYFCASSATKNTEAFFGQGTRLTVV.

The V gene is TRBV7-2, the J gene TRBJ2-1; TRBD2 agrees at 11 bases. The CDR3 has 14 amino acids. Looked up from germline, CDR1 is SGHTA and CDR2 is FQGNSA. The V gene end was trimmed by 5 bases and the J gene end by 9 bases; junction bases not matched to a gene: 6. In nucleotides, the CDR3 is TGTGCCAGCAGCAGGGGGCTAGCGGGAGGTGAGCAGTTCTTC. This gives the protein CASSRGLAGGEQFF.

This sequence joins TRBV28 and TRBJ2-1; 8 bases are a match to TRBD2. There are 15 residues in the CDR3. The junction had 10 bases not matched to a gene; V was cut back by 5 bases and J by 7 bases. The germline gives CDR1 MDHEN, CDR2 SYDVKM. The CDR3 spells CASSLIAGIVNEQFF. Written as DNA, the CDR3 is TGTGCCAGCAGTCTGATAGCGGGGATCGTAAATGAGCAGTTCTTC.

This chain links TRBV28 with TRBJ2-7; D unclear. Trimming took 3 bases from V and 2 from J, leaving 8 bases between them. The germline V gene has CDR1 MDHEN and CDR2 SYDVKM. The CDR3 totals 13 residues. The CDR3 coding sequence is TGTGCCAGCAGTTTGAGGTACACCTACGAGCAGTACTTC. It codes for CASSLRYTYEQYF.

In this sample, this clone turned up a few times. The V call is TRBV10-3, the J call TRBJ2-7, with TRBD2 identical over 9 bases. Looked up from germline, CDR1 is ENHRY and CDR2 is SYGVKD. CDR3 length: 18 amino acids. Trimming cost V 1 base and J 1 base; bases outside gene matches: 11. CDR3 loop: CAISEWPSGNFISYEQYF. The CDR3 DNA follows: TGTGCCATCAGTGAGTGGCCTAGCGGGAACTTCATATCCTACGAGCAGTACTTC.

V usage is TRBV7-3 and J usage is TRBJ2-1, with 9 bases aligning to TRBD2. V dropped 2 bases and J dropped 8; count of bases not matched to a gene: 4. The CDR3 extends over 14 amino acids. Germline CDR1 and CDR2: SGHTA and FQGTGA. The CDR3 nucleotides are TGTGCCAGCAGCTTAGCGGGAGGGCCAGATGAGCAGTTCTTC. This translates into CASSLAGGPDEQFF.

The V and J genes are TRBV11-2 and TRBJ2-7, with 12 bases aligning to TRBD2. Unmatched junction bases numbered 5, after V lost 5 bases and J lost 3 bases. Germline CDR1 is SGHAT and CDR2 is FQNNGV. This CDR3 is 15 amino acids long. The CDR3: CASSAASGRDYEQYF. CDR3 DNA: TGTGCCAGCAGCGCTGCTAGCGGGAGGGACTACGAGCAGTACTTC.

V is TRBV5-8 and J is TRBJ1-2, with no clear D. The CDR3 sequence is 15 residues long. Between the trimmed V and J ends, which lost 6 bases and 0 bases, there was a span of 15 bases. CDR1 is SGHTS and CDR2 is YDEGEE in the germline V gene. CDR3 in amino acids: CASTPRPTANYGYTF. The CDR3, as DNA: TGTGCCAGCACCCCGAGACCCACAGCTAACTATGGCTACACCTTC.

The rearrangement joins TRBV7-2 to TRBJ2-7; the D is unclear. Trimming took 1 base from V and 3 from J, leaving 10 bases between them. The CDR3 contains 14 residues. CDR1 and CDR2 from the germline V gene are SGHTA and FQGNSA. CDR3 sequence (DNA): TGTGCCAGCAGCTTAGATGGCAGAGGCTACGAGCAGTACTTC. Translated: CASSLDGRGYEQYF.

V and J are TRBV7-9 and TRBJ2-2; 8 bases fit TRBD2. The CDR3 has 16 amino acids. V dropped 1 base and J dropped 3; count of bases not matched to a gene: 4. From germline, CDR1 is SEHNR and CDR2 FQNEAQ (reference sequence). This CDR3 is CASSLGGGRHTGELFF. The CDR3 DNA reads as TGTGCCAGCAGCTTAGGCGGGGGGCGGCACACCGGGGAGCTGTTTTTT.